This T cell receptor (beta chain) originates from a study of OX40 agonist ivuxolimab in advanced cancers. Study-wide context: Checkpoint inhibitors had been given previously to around 38% of patients.

Generated by immunoSEQ multiplex PCR, the TCRdb table keeps only in-frame clones and is missing some. Here the sample spans roughly 60,000 clones, about four fifths being singletons. General study points: At 0.1 to 3.0 mg/kg and by week 6, clonal expansion occurred in CD4+ and CD8+ blood T cells.

Concerning this clone: Antigen: not known.

The germline V gene encodes CDR1 SNHLY and CDR2 FYNNEI. This CDR3 spans 14 amino acids. V lost 6 bases to trimming and J lost 1 base; unmatched junction nucleotides: 4. The chain carries TRBV2 and TRBJ2-5; 8 nucleotides agree with TRBD2. The receptor's source is an adult with an advanced solid tumor such as melanoma, head and neck, liver or kidney cancer. This specimen was CD4+ or CD8+ T cells sorted from blood, taken in a trial of the OX40 agonist ivuxolimab. The CDR3 DNA is TGTGCCAGCAGCGACACTAGCGGCCAAGAGACCCAGTACTTC. It specifies CASSDTSGQETQYF.